The clone carrying this T cell receptor beta chain has a count of ten or more. TCRdb re-called the 5' RACE reads with MiXCR, one entry per CDR3 protein. The sample consists of over 15,000 distinct CDR3 sequences, approximately 5.4% of them appearing once. The data originate from a study of early T cells in non-severe SARS-CoV-2 infection. Study-wide context: Investigators sequenced bulk RNA drawn from unsorted whole blood, and chains remained unpaired.

The CDR3 has 14 residues. The germline V gene has CDR1 SNHLY and CDR2 FYNNEI. V lost 7 bases and J 2 bases, leaving 14 bases between the germline ends. Sequenced material: whole blood. This chain joins TRBV2 and TRBJ1-1, with a weak D call TRBD1 (6 bases). This TCR came from an adult who was a healthcare worker with PCR-confirmed SARS-CoV-2 infection or an uninfected control (not recorded which). CDR3 bases: TGTGCCAGCACCAGGACAGCCCTTAACACTGAAGCTTTCTTT. This codes for CASTRTALNTEAFF.